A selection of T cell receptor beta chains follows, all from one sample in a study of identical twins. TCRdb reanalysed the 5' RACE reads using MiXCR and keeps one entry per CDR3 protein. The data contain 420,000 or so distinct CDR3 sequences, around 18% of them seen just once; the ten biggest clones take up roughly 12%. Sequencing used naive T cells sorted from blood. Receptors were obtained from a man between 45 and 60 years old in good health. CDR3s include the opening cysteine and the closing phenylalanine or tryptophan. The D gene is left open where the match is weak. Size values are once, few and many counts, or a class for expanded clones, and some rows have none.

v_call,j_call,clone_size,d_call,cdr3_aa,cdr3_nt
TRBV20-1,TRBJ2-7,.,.,CSARRDSSSYEQYF,TGCAGTGCTAGGAGGGACTCGAGCTCCTACGAGCAGTACTTC
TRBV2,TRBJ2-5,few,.,CASRAPKTQYF,TGTGCCAGCAGGGCCCCCAAGACCCAGTACTTC
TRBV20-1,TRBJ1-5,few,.,CSARVGGRNQPQHF,TGCAGTGCTAGAGTTGGGGGGAGGAATCAGCCCCAGCATTTT
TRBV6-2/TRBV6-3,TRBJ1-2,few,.,CASSFTLGVLYGYTF,TGTGCCAGCAGTTTTACCCTCGGAGTTCTGTATGGCTACACCTTC
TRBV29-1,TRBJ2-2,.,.,CSVASTPNTGELFF,TGCAGCGTTGCGTCCACACCGAACACCGGGGAGCTGTTTTTT
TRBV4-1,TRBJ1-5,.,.,CASSLDLRQPQHF,TGCGCCAGCAGCCTCGATCTGAGGCAGCCCCAGCATTTT
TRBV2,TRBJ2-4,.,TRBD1,CASSRSGGVVAKNIQYF,TGTGCCAGCAGTCGCTCAGGGGGCGTTGTAGCCAAAAACATTCAGTACTTC
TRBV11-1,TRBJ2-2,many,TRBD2,CASSSGLAGGPVTGELFF,TGTGCCAGCAGCTCCGGACTAGCGGGAGGGCCGGTCACCGGGGAGCTGTTTTTT
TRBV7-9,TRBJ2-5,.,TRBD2,CASSLVGRVQETQYF,TGTGCCAGCAGCCTCGTCGGGAGGGTGCAAGAGACCCAGTACTTC
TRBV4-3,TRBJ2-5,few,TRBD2,CASSQDLGGGTQYF,TGCGCCAGCAGCCAAGATTTGGGCGGGGGGACCCAGTACTTC
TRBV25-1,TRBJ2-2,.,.,CASSDWVGGELFF,TGTGCCAGCAGTGATTGGGTGGGCGGGGAGCTGTTTTTT
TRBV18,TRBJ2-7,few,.,CASSRPADYEQYF,TGTGCCAGCTCCCGGCCGGCAGACTACGAGCAGTACTTC
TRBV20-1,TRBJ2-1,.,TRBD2,CSARDGGLAAYNEQFF,TGCAGTGCTAGAGATGGGGGACTAGCGGCGTACAATGAGCAGTTCTTC
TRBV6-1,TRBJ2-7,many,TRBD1,CASSRTGNYEQYF,TGTGCCAGCAGTCGGACAGGTAACTACGAGCAGTACTTC
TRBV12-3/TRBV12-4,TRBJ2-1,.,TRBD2,CASRIAGGNEQFF,TGTGCCAGCAGAATAGCGGGGGGGAATGAGCAGTTCTTC
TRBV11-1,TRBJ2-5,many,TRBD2,CASSSPSTSRETQYF,TGTGCCAGCAGCTCACCCTCGACTAGCCGGGAGACCCAGTACTTC
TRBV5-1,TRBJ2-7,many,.,CASSADSPYEQYF,TGCGCCAGCAGCGCGGACAGTCCCTACGAGCAGTACTTC
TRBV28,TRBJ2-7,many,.,CASSLVLRDTAYEQYF,TGTGCCAGCAGTTTAGTACTCCGGGACACTGCCTACGAGCAGTACTTC
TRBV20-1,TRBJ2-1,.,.,CSANPWGAGYNEQFF,TGCAGTGCCAACCCGTGGGGGGCAGGCTACAATGAGCAGTTCTTC
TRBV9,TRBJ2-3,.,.,CASSSTFRDTQYF,TGTGCCAGCAGCTCTACCTTCAGGGATACGCAGTATTTT
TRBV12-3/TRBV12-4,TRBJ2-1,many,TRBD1,CASSHRGHEQFF,TGTGCCAGCAGCCACAGGGGCCATGAGCAGTTCTTC
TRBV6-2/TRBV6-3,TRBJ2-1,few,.,CASSSDRFSGNEQFF,TGTGCCAGCAGCTCCGACAGGTTTAGCGGGAATGAGCAGTTCTTC
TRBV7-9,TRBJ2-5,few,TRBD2,CASSTTSGGPYQETQYF,TGTGCCAGCAGCACTACTAGCGGGGGCCCGTACCAAGAGACCCAGTACTTC
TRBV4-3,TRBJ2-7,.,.,CASSQGPTPPYEQYF,TGCGCCAGCAGCCAGGGACCCACACCCCCTTACGAGCAGTACTTC
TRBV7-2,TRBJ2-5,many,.,CASSFTVQETQYF,TGTGCCAGCAGCTTCACAGTTCAAGAGACCCAGTACTTC
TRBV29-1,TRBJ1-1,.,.,CSVGTPLGTEAFF,TGCAGCGTCGGGACACCCCTGGGAACTGAAGCTTTCTTT
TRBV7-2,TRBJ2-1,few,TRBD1,CASSLDRGLGNEQFF,TGTGCCAGCAGCTTAGACAGGGGGCTAGGGAATGAGCAGTTCTTC
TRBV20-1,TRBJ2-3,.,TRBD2,CSARGLARSPDTQYF,TGCAGTGCTAGAGGACTAGCGCGTAGTCCCGATACGCAGTATTTT